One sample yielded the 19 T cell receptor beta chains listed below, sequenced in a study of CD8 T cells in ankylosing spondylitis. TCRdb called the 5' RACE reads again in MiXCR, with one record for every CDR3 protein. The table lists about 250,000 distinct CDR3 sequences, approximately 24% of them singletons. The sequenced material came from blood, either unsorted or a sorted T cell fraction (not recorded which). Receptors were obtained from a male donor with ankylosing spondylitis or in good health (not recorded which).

CDR3 protein: CASKNPGQGTAGYTF. DNA of the CDR3: TGCGCCAGCAAAAACCCGGGACAGGGAACGGCTGGCTACACCTTC. V and J are TRBV4-1 and TRBJ1-2, with TRBD1 matching 9 bases. This CDR3 has 15 amino acids. With 7 bases clipped from V and 7 bases from J, the junction kept 13 bases outside the gene matches. Germline V gene data show CDR1 as MGHRA and CDR2 as YSYEKL.

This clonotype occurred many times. This CDR3 is CSANTGTSENNEQFF. The CDR3, as DNA: TGCAGTGCAAACACCGGGACTAGCGAAAACAATGAGCAGTTCTTC. The rearrangement joins TRBV20-1 to TRBJ2-1, with TRBD2 matching 10 bases. V lost 6 bases, J lost 5 bases, and 10 bases stayed unmatched. Germline loops: CDR1 DFQATT, CDR2 SNEGSKA (reference sequence). The CDR3 length is 15 residues.

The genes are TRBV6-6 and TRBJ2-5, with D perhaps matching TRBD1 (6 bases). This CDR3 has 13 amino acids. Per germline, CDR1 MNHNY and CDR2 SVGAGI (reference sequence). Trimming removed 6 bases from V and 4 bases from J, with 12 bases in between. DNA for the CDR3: TGTGCCAGCAGAGATACAGGGAGAGAGACCCAGTACTTC. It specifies CASRDTGRETQYF.

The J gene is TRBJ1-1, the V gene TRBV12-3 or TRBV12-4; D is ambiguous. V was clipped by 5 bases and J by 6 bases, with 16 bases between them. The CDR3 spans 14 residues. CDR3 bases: TGTGCCAGCAGTCTCTCTCGGGGAGTGGCTGAAGCTTTCTTT. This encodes CASSLSRGVAEAFF.

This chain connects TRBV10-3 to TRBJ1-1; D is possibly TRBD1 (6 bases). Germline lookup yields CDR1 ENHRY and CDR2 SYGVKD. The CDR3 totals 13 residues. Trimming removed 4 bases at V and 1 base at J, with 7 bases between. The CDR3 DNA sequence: TGTGCCATCAGTGGGGGACAGAACACTGAAGCTTTCTTT. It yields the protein CAISGGQNTEAFF.

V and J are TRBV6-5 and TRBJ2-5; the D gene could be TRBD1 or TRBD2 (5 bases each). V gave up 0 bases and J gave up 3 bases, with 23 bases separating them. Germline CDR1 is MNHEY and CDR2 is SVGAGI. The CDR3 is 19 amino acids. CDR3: CASSYSTGTYGTVEETQYF. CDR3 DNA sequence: TGTGCCAGCAGTTACTCGACGGGGACCTATGGTACTGTAGAAGAGACCCAGTACTTC.

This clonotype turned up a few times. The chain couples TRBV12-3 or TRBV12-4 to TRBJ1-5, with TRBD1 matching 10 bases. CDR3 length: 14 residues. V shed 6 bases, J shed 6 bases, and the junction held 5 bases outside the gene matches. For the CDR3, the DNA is TGTGCCAGCAGGGACAGGGGGAGAGGTCAGCCCCAGCATTTT. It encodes CASRDRGRGQPQHF.

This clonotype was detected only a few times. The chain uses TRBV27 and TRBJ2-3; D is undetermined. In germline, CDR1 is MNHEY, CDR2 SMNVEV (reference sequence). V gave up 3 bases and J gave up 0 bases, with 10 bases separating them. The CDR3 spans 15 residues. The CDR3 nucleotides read TGTGCCAGCAGTTTTTTTGTCCAGAGCACAGATACGCAGTATTTT. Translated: CASSFFVQSTDTQYF.

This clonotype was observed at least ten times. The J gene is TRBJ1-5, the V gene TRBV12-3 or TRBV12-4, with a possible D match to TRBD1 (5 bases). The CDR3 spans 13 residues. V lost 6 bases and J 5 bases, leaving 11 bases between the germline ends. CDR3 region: CASRIDSDQPQHF. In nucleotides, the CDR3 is TGTGCCAGCAGGATTGACAGCGATCAGCCCCAGCATTTT.

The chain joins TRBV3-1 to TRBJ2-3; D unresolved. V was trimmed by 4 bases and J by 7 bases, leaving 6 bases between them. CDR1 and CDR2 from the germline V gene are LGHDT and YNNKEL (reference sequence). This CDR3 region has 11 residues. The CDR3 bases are TGTGCCAGCAGCCTAAAGCATACGCAGTATTTT. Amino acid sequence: CASSLKHTQYF.

The CDR3 DNA reads as TGTGCCAGCAGTCCAGGGGGCCCCCGGGAGCCCCAGCATTTT. Protein sequence: CASSPGGPREPQHF. The rearrangement joins TRBV2 to TRBJ1-5; 8 nucleotides agree with TRBD1. J gave up 8 bases and V 5 bases, and 8 bases lay outside the gene matches. The CDR3 runs 14 residues. The germline CDR1 and CDR2 sequences are SNHLY and FYNNEI.

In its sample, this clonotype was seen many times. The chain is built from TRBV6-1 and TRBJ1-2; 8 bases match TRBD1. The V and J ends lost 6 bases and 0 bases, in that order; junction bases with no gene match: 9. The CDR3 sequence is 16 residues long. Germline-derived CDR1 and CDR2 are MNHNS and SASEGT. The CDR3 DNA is TGTGCCAGCAGAACCGCTTGGACAGGGACTAACTATGGCTACACCTTC. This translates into CASRTAWTGTNYGYTF.

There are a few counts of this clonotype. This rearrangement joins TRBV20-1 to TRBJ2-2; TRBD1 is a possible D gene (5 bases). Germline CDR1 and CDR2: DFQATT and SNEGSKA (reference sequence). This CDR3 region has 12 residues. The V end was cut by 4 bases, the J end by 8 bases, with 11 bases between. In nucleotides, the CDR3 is TGCAGTGCTATAAGGGGCTGGGGGGAGCTGTTTTTT. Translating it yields CSAIRGWGELFF.

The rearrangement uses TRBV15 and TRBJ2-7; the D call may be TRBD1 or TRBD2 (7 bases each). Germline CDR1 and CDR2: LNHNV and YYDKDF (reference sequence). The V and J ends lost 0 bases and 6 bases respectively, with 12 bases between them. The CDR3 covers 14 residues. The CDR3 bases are TGTGCCACCAGCAGAGAGGGCAGGGGGGGCGAGCAGTACTTC. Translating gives CATSREGRGGEQYF.

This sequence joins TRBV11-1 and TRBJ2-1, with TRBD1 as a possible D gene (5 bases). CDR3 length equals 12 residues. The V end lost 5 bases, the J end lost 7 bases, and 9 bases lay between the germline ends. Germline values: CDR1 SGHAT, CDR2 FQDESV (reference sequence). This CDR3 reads CASSPRQNEQFF. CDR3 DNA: TGTGCCAGCAGCCCCCGACAGAATGAGCAGTTCTTC.

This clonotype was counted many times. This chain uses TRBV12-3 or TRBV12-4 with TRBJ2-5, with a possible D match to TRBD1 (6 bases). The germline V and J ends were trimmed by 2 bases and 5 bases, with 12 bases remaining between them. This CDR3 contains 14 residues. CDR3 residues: CASSLIPGDETQYF. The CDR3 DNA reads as TGTGCCAGCAGTTTAATCCCAGGGGATGAGACCCAGTACTTC.

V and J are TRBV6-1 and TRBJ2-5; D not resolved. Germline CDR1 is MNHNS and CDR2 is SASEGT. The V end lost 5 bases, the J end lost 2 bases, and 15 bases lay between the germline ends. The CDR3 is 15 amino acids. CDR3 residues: CASSTYEAAQETQYF. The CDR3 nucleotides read TGTGCCAGCAGTACCTATGAGGCAGCACAAGAGACCCAGTACTTC.

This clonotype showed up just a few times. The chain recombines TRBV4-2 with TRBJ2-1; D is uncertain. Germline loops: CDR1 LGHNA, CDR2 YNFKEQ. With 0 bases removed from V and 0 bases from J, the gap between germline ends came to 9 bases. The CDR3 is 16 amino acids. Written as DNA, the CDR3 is TGTGCCAGCAGCCAAGATCCCGACCGCTCCTACAATGAGCAGTTCTTC. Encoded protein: CASSQDPDRSYNEQFF.

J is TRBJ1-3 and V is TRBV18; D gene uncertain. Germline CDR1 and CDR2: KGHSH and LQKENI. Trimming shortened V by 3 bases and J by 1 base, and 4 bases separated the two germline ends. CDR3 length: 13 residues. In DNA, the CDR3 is TGTGCCAGCTCACCTTCGTCTGGAAACACCATATATTTT. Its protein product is CASSPSSGNTIYF.